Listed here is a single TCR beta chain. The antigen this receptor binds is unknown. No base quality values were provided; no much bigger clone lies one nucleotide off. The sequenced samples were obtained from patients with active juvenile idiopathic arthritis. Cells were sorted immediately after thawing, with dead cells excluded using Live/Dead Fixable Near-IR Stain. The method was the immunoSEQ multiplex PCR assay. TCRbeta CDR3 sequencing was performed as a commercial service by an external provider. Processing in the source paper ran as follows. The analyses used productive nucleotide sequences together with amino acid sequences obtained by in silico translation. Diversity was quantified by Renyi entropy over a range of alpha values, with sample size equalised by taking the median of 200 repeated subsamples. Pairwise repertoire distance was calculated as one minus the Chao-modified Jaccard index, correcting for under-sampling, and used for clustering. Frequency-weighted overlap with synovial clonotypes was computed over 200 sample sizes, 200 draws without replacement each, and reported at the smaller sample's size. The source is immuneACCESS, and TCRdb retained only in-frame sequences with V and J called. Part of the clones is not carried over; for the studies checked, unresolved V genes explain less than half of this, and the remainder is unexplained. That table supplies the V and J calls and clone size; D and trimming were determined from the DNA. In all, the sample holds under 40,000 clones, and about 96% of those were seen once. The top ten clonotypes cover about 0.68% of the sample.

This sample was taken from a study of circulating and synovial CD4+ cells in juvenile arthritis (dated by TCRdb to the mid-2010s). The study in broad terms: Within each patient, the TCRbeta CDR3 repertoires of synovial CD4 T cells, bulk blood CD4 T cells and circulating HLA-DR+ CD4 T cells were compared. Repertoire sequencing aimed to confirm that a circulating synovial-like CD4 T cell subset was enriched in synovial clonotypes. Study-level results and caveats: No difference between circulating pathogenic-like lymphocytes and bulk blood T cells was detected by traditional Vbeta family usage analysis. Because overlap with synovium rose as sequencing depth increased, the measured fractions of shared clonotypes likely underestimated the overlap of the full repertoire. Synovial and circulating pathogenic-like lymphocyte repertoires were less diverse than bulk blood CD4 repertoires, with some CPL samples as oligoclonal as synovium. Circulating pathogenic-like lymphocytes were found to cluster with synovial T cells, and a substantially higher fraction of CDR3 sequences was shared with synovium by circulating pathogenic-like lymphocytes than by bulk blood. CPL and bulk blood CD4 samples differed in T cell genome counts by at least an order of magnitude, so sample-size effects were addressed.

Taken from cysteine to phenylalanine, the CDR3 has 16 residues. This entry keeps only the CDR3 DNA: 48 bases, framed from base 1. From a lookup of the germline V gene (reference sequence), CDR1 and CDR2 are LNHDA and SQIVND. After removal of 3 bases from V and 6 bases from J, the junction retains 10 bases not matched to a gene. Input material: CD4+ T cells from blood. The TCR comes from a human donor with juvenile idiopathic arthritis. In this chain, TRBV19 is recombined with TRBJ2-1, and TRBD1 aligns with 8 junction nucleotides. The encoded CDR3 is CASSIAVGQGANEQFF. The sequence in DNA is TGTGCCAGTAGTATCGCCGTAGGACAGGGTGCCAATGAGCAGTTCTTC.